Below, 16 T cell receptor beta chains from the same sample are listed, as sequenced in a study of cytomegalovirus exposure and HLA in healthy donors (dated by TCRdb to about 2017). The receptor library was made with the immunoSEQ multiplex PCR assay. For the multiplex PCR, a mixture combining 60 forward primers for TCR Vbeta segments and 13 reverse primers for TCR Jbeta segments was used. TCRdb obtained this table from immuneACCESS and retained in-frame rearrangements with V and J assigned. These tables miss some clones; where compared with another copy, unresolved V genes account for less than half of the shortfall, and the remainder is unexplained. The table for this sample lists about 120,000 clones; 80% of them were counted only once. The top ten clones comprise 2% to 3% of the sample. Material for sequencing was PBMCs. Receptors were obtained from a man aged 30 to 45 in good health and CMV-seronegative.

The V call is TRBV6-1, the J call TRBJ1-2, with 10 nucleotides matching TRBD1. The V gene end was trimmed by 1 base and the J gene end by 7 bases; junction bases not matched to a gene: 12. Germline V gives CDR1 MNHNS, CDR2 SASEGT. The CDR3 spans 17 residues. The CDR3 DNA sequence: TGTGCCAGCAGTGAAGGCCGGGACAGGGGCCCTTTGGGTGGCTACACCTTC. Amino acid sequence: CASSEGRDRGPLGGYTF.

The rearrangement links TRBV9 to TRBJ2-3; D is perhaps TRBD1 (5 bases). V was trimmed by 0 bases and J by 8 bases, leaving 16 bases between them. Germline assignment: CDR1 SGDLS and CDR2 YYNGEE. The CDR3 runs 15 residues. The DNA of the CDR3 is TGTGCCAGCAGCGTAGGGCAGGGTGGTCTAGGTACGCAGTATTTT. As protein: CASSVGQGGLGTQYF.

V gene TRBV30 combines with J gene TRBJ1-3; 11 bases are shared with TRBD1. CDR3 size: 14 residues. Germline values: CDR1 GTSNPN, CDR2 SVGIG (reference sequence). Trimming took 1 base from V and 8 from J; bases not matched to a gene: 4. CDR3 DNA sequence: TGTGCCTGGAGTGGGACAGGGGGCTTGTACACCATATATTTT. As protein: CAWSGTGGLYTIYF.

The chain links TRBV28 to TRBJ1-5, with D uncertain. CDR3 length equals 15 residues. Trimming left V 3 bases short and J 0 bases short, with 9 bases between. CDR1 is MDHEN, CDR2 SYDVKM, per germline. The CDR3 reads CASSFRRDSNQPQHF. The CDR3 DNA sequence: TGTGCCAGCAGTTTCCGCCGGGATAGCAATCAGCCCCAGCATTTT.

The J gene is TRBJ2-7, the V gene TRBV27, with 10 bases matching TRBD2. V dropped 3 bases and J dropped 6; count of bases not matched to a gene: 11. Germline CDR1 reads MNHEY; CDR2 reads SMNVEV (reference sequence). There are 16 residues in the CDR3. CDR3 residues: CASSLYWLAGVSEQYF. DNA of the CDR3: TGTGCCAGCAGTTTGTACTGGCTAGCGGGAGTGAGCGAGCAGTACTTC.

The CDR3 reads CASSGADGTSGPPFFEQYF. In nucleotides, the CDR3 is TGCGCCAGCAGCGGGGCTGACGGGACTAGCGGGCCCCCGTTTTTTGAGCAGTACTTC. The genes are TRBV5-1 and TRBJ2-7; TRBD2 matches 12 bases. CDR1 SGHRS and CDR2 YFSETQ come from the germline V gene. The V gene end was trimmed by 4 bases and the J gene end by 7 bases; junction bases not matched to a gene: 21. The CDR3 is 19 residues long.

The V gene is TRBV10-3, the J gene TRBJ2-7; 7 bases map to TRBD1. V trimming: 6 bases; J trimming: 6 bases; junction bases outside the gene matches: 2. Germline V gives CDR1 ENHRY, CDR2 SYGVKD. The CDR3 is made up of 11 amino acids. CDR3 DNA sequence: TGTGCCATCAGCGACAGGGTCGAGCAGTACTTC. Translating gives CAISDRVEQYF.

This clone was detected only a few times. The rearrangement uses TRBV7-9 and TRBJ2-7, with D uncertain. CDR3 length: 13 amino acids. Germline-derived CDR1 and CDR2 are SEHNR and FQNEAQ (reference sequence). The germline V and J ends were trimmed by 3 bases and 7 bases, with 13 bases remaining between them. The CDR3 loop is CASSLVNPTEQYF. CDR3 DNA: TGTGCCAGCAGCTTGGTGAACCCTACGGAGCAGTACTTC.

V usage is TRBV28 and J usage is TRBJ2-1, with 7 bases that match TRBD2. Germline values: CDR1 MDHEN, CDR2 SYDVKM. The J segment lost 7 bases and the V segment lost 6 bases, leaving 12 bases of the junction unmatched. CDR3 length: 15 amino acids. The DNA for the CDR3 is TGTGCCAGCAGACCTTCAGCGGGGTGGGGGAATGAGCAGTTCTTC. Amino acid sequence: CASRPSAGWGNEQFF.

This clone was seen a handful of times. The rearrangement uses TRBV5-6 and TRBJ2-1, with TRBD2 identical over 13 bases. Germline-derived CDR1 and CDR2 are SGHDT and YYEEEE. The CDR3 totals 15 residues. The V gene end was trimmed by 4 bases and the J gene end by 4 bases; junction bases not matched to a gene: 2. The CDR3 DNA follows: TGTGCCAGCAGCCCGGGACTAGCGGGATACAATGAGCAGTTCTTC. Translated: CASSPGLAGYNEQFF.

V and J are TRBV9 and TRBJ2-5, with a weak D call TRBD1 (6 bases). The V end was cut by 0 bases, the J end by 5 bases, with 11 bases between. CDR3 length equals 14 residues. CDR1 and CDR2 (germline): SGDLS, YYNGEE. DNA for the CDR3: TGTGCCAGCAGCGTAGTGCCAGGGGATGAGACCCAGTACTTC. Its protein product is CASSVVPGDETQYF.

DNA for the CDR3: TGTGCCAGTAGAGGACTCCGGGGATCTGAAGCTTTCTTT. Protein sequence: CASRGLRGSEAFF. V is TRBV19 and J is TRBJ1-1; no clear D. The V gene's germline CDR1 is LNHDA and CDR2 SQIVND (reference sequence). The CDR3 is 13 residues long. Trimming removed 6 bases at V and 6 bases at J, with 14 bases between.

V usage is TRBV10-3 and J usage is TRBJ2-2; the match to TRBD2 covers 7 bases. The CDR3 has 15 residues. CDR1 ENHRY and CDR2 SYGVKD come from the germline V gene. The J segment lost 0 bases and the V segment lost 7 bases, leaving 5 bases of the junction unmatched. Here the CDR3 reads CAIMAGAANTGELFF. CDR3 in DNA: TGTGCCATCATGGCGGGAGCGGCGAACACCGGGGAGCTGTTTTTT.

The chain joins TRBV15 to TRBJ2-7; TRBD1 might be the D (6 bases). The CDR3 extends over 15 amino acids. The V end was cut by 0 bases, the J end by 6 bases, with 15 bases between. Germline loops: CDR1 LNHNV, CDR2 YYDKDF (reference sequence). The CDR3, as DNA: TGTGCCACCAGCAGAGACGTAAACAGGGATCGCGAGCAGTACTTC. Its translation is CATSRDVNRDREQYF.

The V call is TRBV9, the J call TRBJ1-2; a weak D match, TRBD1 (5 bases). The V gene's germline CDR1 is SGDLS and CDR2 YYNGEE. V was cut by 0 bases and J by 4 bases, with 13 bases left in between. The CDR3 runs 15 residues. CDR3 sequence reads: CASSVVGEDPYGYTF. CDR3 sequence (DNA): TGTGCCAGCAGCGTAGTAGGGGAGGACCCCTATGGCTACACCTTC.

V gene TRBV5-4 combines with J gene TRBJ2-5; D is unclear. The CDR3 consists of 14 residues. V lost 0 bases and J lost 0, with 6 bases in between. The germline CDR1 and CDR2 sequences are SGHNT and YYREEE (reference sequence). The chain's CDR3 is CASSLARYQETQYF. The CDR3, as DNA: TGTGCCAGCAGCTTGGCCAGATACCAAGAGACCCAGTACTTC. Complete variable domain (other parts from reference TRBV5-4 and TRBJ2-5): ETGVTQSPTHLIKTRGQQVTLRCSSQSGHNTVSWYQQALGQGPQFIFQYYREEENGRGNFPPRFSGLQFPNYSSELNVNALELDDSALYLCASSLARYQETQYFGPGTRLLVL.